This T cell receptor beta chain is drawn from a study of response to subunit inactivated influenza vaccine. Study-wide results and limits: Each seasonal flu vaccination may recruit only limited new T cells, authors suggested.

This clonotype has only a few counts. What it recognizes is unknown. V shed 4 bases and J 2 bases; nucleotides not matched to a gene: 1. This CDR3 has 15 amino acids. Germline-derived CDR1 and CDR2 are ENHRY and SYGVKD. TCRdb independently ran MiXCR on the RT-PCR reads; one entry per CDR3 protein. The table shows roughly 290,000 distinct CDR3 sequences, with around a fifth occurring only once. This chain uses TRBV10-3 with TRBJ2-2; 10 bases line up with TRBD1. Sequencing used PBMCs from blood, obtained 21 months after vaccination. The source of this sequence is a man between 50 and 69 years old who received an inactivated influenza vaccine. The CDR3 nucleotides read TGTGCCATCAGTGGACAGGGGGCAAACACCGGGGAGCTGTTTTTT. Residues: CAISGQGANTGELFF.